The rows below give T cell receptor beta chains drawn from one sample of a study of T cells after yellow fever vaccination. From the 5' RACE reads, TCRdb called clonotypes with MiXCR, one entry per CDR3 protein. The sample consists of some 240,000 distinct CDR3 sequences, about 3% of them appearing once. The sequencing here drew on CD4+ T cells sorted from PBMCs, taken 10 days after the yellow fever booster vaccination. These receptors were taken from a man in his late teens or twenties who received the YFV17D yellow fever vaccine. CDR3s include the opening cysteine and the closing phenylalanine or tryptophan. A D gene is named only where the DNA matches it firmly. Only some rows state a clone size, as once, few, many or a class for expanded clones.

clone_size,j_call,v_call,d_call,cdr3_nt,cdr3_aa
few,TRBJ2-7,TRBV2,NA,TGTGCCAGCAGTGACGGCTACGAGCAGTACTTC,CASSDGYEQYF
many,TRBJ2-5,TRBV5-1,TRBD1,TGCGCCAGCAGCTCGACAGGGCCGGAGACCCAGTACTTC,CASSSTGPETQYF
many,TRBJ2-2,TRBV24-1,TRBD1,TGTGCCACCAGTGATTCGGGACAGGGTACCGGGGAGCTGTTTTTT,CATSDSGQGTGELFF
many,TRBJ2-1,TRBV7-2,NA,TGTGCCAGCAGCGTCCAGGGTACTACGGACTACAATGAGCAGTTCTTC,CASSVQGTTDYNEQFF
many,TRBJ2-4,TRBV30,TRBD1,TGTGCCTGGAGACAGGGGGGAGCCAAAAACATTCAGTACTTC,CAWRQGGAKNIQYF
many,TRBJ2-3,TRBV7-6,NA,TGTGCCAGCCAAGTGGGGGTACAGTATTTT,CASQVGVQYF
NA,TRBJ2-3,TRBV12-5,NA,TGTGCTAGTGGGCATGGCAGGACAGATACGCAGTATTTT,CASGHGRTDTQYF
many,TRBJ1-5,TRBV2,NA,TGTGCCAGCAGCCGGACAGTTGGAGACCAGCCCCAGCATTTT,CASSRTVGDQPQHF
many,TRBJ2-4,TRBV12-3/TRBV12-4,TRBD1,TGTGCCAGCAGCCGGGACAGAAACATTCAGTACTTC,CASSRDRNIQYF
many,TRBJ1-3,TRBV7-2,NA,TGTGCCAGCAGCTCGGGGGGGTCTGGAAACACCATATATTTT,CASSSGGSGNTIYF
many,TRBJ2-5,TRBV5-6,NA,TGTGCCAGCAGCTCTCTAGCTGCCGAGACCCAGTACTTC,CASSSLAAETQYF
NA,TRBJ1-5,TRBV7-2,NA,TGTGCCAGCAGCTTACGCGGGTATAGCAATCAGCCCCAGCATTTT,CASSLRGYSNQPQHF
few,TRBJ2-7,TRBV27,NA,TGTGCCAGCAGTTCTCGCTACGAGCAGTACTTC,CASSSRYEQYF
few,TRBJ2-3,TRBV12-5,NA,TGTGCTAGTGGTTCCCGGACAGTCACAGATACGCAGTATTTT,CASGSRTVTDTQYF
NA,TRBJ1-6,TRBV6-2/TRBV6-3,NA,TGTGCCAGCAGTTACCCCGGACAGATCTATAATTCACCCCTCCACTTT,CASSYPGQIYNSPLHF
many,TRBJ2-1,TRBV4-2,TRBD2,TGTGCCAGCAGCCAAGATCGCCTAGCGGGGGGCGACGACTACAATGAGCAGTTCTTC,CASSQDRLAGGDDYNEQFF
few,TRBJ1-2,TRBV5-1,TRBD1,TGCGCCAGCAGCACGGGACAGGGGGTTGGCTACACCTTC,CASSTGQGVGYTF
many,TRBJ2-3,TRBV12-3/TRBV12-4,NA,TGTGCCAGCAGTTTATCCATCACAGATACGCAGTATTTT,CASSLSITDTQYF
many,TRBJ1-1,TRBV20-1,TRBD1,TGCAGTGCTATAAGGACAGGCGGCACTGAAGCTTTCTTT,CSAIRTGGTEAFF
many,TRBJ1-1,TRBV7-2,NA,TGTGCCAGCAGCTTAGATAGGGAGGGAAGCACTGAAGCTTTCTTT,CASSLDREGSTEAFF
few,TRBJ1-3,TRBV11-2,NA,TGTGCCAGCAGCTTAGTTTGGGGGACGTACAGCTCTGGAAACACCATATATTTT,CASSLVWGTYSSGNTIYF
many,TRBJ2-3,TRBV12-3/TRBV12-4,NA,TGTGCCAGCAGTTTAGGGGGGATATTCAGAGATACGCAGTATTTT,CASSLGGIFRDTQYF
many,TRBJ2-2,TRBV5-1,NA,TGCGCCAGCAGCTTGAAGGCGGGCCCATCCACCGGGGAGCTGTTTTTT,CASSLKAGPSTGELFF
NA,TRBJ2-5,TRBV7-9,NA,TGTGCCAGCAGCTTACCGGGACCCTCCAAGACCCAGTACTTC,CASSLPGPSKTQYF
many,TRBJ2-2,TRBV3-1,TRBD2,TGTGCCAGCACGGGCCTAGCGGGGGCCGGCGGGGAGCTGTTTTTT,CASTGLAGAGGELFF
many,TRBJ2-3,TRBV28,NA,TGTGCCAGCAGTCCGCGCGGGCTGCGAGATACGCAGTATTTT,CASSPRGLRDTQYF
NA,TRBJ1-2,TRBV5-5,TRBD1,TGTGCCAGCAGCTGGACAGGTACAGCTAACTATGGCTACACCTTC,CASSWTGTANYGYTF
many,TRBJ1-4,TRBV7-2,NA,TGTGCCAGCAGCTTCAAGGGAGGCGAAAAACTGTTTTTT,CASSFKGGEKLFF
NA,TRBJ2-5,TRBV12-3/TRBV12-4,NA,TGTGCCAGCAGTTTAGGGGGGTGGGAGACCCAGTACTTC,CASSLGGWETQYF
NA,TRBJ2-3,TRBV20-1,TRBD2,TGCAGTGCTAGTGTCGTCCTAGCGGGGGGGCCGACAGATACGCAGTATTTT,CSASVVLAGGPTDTQYF
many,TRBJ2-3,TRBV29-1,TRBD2,TGCAGCGTGAGACGACTAGCGGGACCTACAGATACGCAGTATTTT,CSVRRLAGPTDTQYF
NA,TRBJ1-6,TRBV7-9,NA,TGTGCCAGCAGCTTGGCGACACCCCTCCACTTT,CASSLATPLHF
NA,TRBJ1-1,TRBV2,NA,TGTGCCAGCAGTGAGGGGAAGGCTGGCCGGGCTGAAGCTTTCTTT,CASSEGKAGRAEAFF
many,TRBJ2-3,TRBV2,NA,TGTGCCACGTTTGGAGATACGCAGTATTTT,CATFGDTQYF
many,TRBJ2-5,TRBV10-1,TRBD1,TGCGCCAGGCTATTTAGGGACAGCCCGGCGGAGACCCAGTACTTC,CARLFRDSPAETQYF
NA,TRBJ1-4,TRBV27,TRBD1,TGTGCCAGCAGTTTATCGAGGACGACAGGGGCGGCAAAAAAACTGTTTTTT,CASSLSRTTGAAKKLFF
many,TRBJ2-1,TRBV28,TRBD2,TGTGCCAGCAGTTCTCCGACTAGCGTTAATGAGCAGTTCTTC,CASSSPTSVNEQFF
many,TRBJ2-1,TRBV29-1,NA,TGCAGCGTTGGAGCCCAGGGGCAGTTCTTC,CSVGAQGQFF
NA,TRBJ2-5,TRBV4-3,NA,TGCGCCAGCAGCCAACTCCCGTTCGAGACCCAGTACTTC,CASSQLPFETQYF
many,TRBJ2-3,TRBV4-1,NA,TGCGCCAGCAGCCAAGATTGGGCAGATACGCAGTATTTT,CASSQDWADTQYF
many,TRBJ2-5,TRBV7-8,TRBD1,TGTGCCAGCAGCCCTACGGGACAGGGGAGGGAGACCCAGTACTTC,CASSPTGQGRETQYF
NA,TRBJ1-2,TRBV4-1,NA,TGCGCCAGCAGCCAAGATGAGAGAAACTATGGCTACACCTTC,CASSQDERNYGYTF
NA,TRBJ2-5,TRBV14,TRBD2,TGTGCCAGCAGCCAAGGGAATCTTCCGGGAGGGGAAGAGACCCAGTACTTC,CASSQGNLPGGEETQYF
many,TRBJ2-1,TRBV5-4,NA,TGTGCCAGCAGCTTGGGGGGATTTCGCGGAGACAATGAGCAGTTCTTC,CASSLGGFRGDNEQFF
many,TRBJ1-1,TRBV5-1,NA,TGCGCCAGCAGCACGGGGGATACGGATGAAGCTTTCTTT,CASSTGDTDEAFF
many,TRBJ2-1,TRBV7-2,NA,TGTGCCAGCAGCTTAGAGACCCAGGCCTACAATGAGCAGTTCTTC,CASSLETQAYNEQFF
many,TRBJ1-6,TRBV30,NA,TGTGCCTGGGCGGCGAGCTCCTATAATTCACCCCTCCACTTT,CAWAASSYNSPLHF
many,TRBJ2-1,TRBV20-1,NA,TGCAGTGCTAATGGCAGGGGGACTGTTGAGCAGTTCTTC,CSANGRGTVEQFF
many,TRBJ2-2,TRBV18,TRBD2,TGTGCCAGCTCACCACCGCGGGGGACGAACACCGGGGAGCTGTTTTTT,CASSPPRGTNTGELFF
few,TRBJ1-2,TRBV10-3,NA,TGTGCCATCAGTTCGCCCCAACAGGGAACCTATGGCTACACCTTC,CAISSPQQGTYGYTF
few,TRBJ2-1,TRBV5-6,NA,TGTGCCAGCAGCTTAGACCGAACTAAGTTCTTC,CASSLDRTKFF
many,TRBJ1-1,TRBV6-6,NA,TGTGCCAGCAGCGCGCCGACGGTCGGGACCACTGAAGCTTTCTTT,CASSAPTVGTTEAFF